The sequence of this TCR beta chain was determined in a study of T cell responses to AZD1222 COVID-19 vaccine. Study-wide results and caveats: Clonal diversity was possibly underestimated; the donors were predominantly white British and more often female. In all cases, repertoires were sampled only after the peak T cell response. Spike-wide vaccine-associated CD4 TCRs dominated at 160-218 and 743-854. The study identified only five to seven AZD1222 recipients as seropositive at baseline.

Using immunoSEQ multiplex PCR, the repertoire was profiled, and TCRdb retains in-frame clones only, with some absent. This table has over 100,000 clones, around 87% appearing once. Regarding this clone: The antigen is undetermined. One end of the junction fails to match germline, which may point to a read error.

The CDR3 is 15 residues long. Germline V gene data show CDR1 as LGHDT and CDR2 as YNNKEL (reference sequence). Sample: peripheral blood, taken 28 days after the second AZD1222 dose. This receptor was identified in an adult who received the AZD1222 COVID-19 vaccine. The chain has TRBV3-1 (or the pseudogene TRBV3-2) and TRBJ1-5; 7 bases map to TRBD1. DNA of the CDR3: TGTGCCAGCAGCGCAAGCCGGGACAGAGATCAACCCCAGCATTTT. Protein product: CASSASRDRDQPQHF.